A selection of T cell receptor beta chains follows, all from one sample in a study of blood T cell repertoires in COVID-19. TCRdb's table, derived via immunoSEQ multiplex PCR, lists solely in-frame clones and lacks some. The table shows some 150,000 clones, with roughly nine tenths occurring only once. The source material was peripheral blood. The receptors derive from a woman aged 60-70 years with active COVID-19. Each CDR3 is given with its conserved first and last residue. A D gene is named only where the DNA matches it firmly. Expanded clones get a size class; other rows say once, few or many, or leave the size out.

V,D,length,J,size,CDR3,DNA
TRBV6-5,TRBD1,16,TRBJ2-5,NA,CASSYSGTGGTETQYF,TGTGCCAGCAGTTACTCGGGGACAGGGGGGACGGAGACCCAGTACTTC
TRBV19,TRBD1,15,TRBJ1-6,NA,CASSIGGTGDSPLHF,TGTGCCAGTAGTATAGGTGGGACAGGGGATTCACCCCTCCACTTT
TRBV30,NA,14,TRBJ2-6,NA,CAWSFQSGANVLTF,TGTGCCTGGAGTTTTCAATCTGGGGCCAACGTCCTGACTTTC
TRBV7-2,TRBD1,15,TRBJ2-2,NA,CASRWDRGNTGELFF,TGTGCCAGCAGGTGGGACAGGGGGAACACCGGGGAGCTGTTTTTT
TRBV4-1,TRBD2,14,TRBJ2-7,NA,CASTPGLGSYEQYF,TGCGCCAGTACTCCGGGACTAGGCTCCTACGAGCAGTACTTC
TRBV7-9,TRBD1,17,TRBJ1-4,NA,CASSSRDRGATNEKLFF,TGTGCCAGCAGCTCCCGGGACAGGGGGGCGACTAATGAAAAACTGTTTTTT
TRBV9,TRBD1,16,TRBJ2-5,NA,CASSVTKQGGQETQYF,TGTGCCAGCAGCGTCACGAAACAGGGGGGCCAAGAGACCCAGTACTTC
TRBV5-6,NA,15,TRBJ1-1,NA,CASSSLGGLNTEAFF,TGTGCCAGCAGCTCCCTAGGGGGACTGAACACTGAAGCTTTCTTT
TRBV30,TRBD1,15,TRBJ2-7,NA,CAWSSTGALTGEQYF,TGTGCCTGGAGCTCGACAGGGGCCCTCACGGGGGAGCAGTACTTC
TRBV27,TRBD1,15,TRBJ1-3,NA,CASSTDRRSGNTIYF,TGTGCCAGCAGCACGGACAGGCGCTCTGGAAACACCATATATTTT
TRBV2,NA,17,TRBJ1-6,NA,CASSEAFAGSSNSPLHF,TGTGCCAGCAGTGAAGCGTTCGCGGGGTCGTCCAATTCACCCCTCCACTTT
TRBV4-3,NA,15,TRBJ1-3,few,CASSQLQGSGNTIYF,TGCGCCAGCAGCCAACTACAGGGCTCTGGAAACACCATATATTTT
TRBV3-1/TRBV3-2,TRBD1,15,TRBJ1-2,NA,CASSPGDRGSYGYTF,TGTGCCAGCAGCCCAGGGGACAGGGGCTCCTATGGCTACACCTTC
TRBV5-1,TRBD2,16,TRBJ2-3,once,CASSLATSGNTDTQYF,TGCGCCAGCAGCTTGGCCACTAGCGGCAACACAGATACGCAGTATTTT
TRBV6-2/TRBV6-3,TRBD1,11,TRBJ1-5,NA,CASSRTGPQHF,TGTGCCAGCAGTCGGACAGGACCCCAGCATTTT
TRBV27,NA,13,TRBJ1-2,NA,CASSPTHLYGYTF,TGTGCCAGCAGCCCAACTCACCTCTATGGCTACACCTTC
TRBV5-1,NA,14,TRBJ1-1,NA,CASSLDGSPGEAFF,TGCGCCAGCAGCTTGGATGGATCCCCCGGGGAAGCTTTCTTT
TRBV5-1,TRBD2,16,TRBJ2-7,NA,CASSFVAGGLRDEQYF,TGCGCCAGCAGCTTTGTAGCGGGAGGGCTGAGGGACGAGCAGTACTTC